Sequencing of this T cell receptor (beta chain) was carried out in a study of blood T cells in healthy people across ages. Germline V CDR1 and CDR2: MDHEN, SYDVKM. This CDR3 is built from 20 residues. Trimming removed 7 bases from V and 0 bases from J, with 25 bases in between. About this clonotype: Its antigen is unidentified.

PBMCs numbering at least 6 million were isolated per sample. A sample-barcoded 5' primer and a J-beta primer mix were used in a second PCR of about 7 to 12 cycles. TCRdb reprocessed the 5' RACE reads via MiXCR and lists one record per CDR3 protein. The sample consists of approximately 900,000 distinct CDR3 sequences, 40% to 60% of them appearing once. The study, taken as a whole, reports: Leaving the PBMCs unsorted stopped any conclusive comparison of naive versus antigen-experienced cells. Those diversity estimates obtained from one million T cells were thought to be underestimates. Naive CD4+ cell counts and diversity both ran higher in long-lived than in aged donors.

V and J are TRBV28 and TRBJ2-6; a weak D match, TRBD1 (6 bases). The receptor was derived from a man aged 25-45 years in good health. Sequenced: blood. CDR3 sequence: CASNLRDVGHSVSGANVLTF. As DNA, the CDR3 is TGTGCCAGCAACCTTAGGGATGTGGGACACTCTGTCTCTGGGGCCAACGTCCTGACTTTC.